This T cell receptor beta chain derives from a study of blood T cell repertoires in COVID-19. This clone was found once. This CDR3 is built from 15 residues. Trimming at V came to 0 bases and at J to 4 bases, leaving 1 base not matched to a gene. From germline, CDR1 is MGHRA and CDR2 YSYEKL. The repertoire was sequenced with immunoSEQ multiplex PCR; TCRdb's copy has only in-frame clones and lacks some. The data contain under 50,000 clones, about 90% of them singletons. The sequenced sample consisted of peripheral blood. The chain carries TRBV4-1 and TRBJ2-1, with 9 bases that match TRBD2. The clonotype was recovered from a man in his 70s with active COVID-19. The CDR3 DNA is TGCGCCAGCAGCCAAGACAGCGGGGGGTACAATGAGCAGTTCTTC. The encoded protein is CASSQDSGGYNEQFF.